The rows below give T cell receptor beta chains drawn from one sample of a study of glioma-infiltrating T cells. One entry per CDR3 protein results from TCRdb running MiXCR on the multiplex PCR reads. The sample has approximately 110,000 distinct CDR3 sequences; approximately 25% are singletons. Source material: glioma tissue, nonneoplastic brain tissue, or PBMCs (not recorded which). The receptors originated from a human donor with low-grade glioma or glioblastoma, undergoing nonglioma brain surgery, or in good health (not recorded which). The CDR3 runs from the conserved cysteine through the conserved F or W.

J: TRBJ1-1
V: TRBV3-1
CDR3: CASSPRGTPEAFF

J: TRBJ1-5
V: TRBV10-2
CDR3: CASSESIWGNQPQHF

J: TRBJ2-2
V: TRBV27
CDR3: CASSLRGWREISGELFF

J: TRBJ2-1
V: TRBV4-2
CDR3: CASSQGTSGSSSYNEQFF

J: TRBJ1-1
V: TRBV4-1
CDR3: CASSHGQQNTEAFF

J: TRBJ1-2
V: TRBV6-2/TRBV6-3
CDR3: CASSYPGQPWGYTF

J: TRBJ2-7
V: TRBV6-1
CDR3: CASRASGGTTYEQYF

J: TRBJ2-2
V: TRBV6-1
CDR3: CASVNGGAGGELFF

J: TRBJ2-7
V: TRBV28
CDR3: CASRTPGYEQYF

J: TRBJ1-5
V: TRBV24-1
CDR3: CATSDGGQTQPQHF

J: TRBJ2-3
V: TRBV4-1
CDR3: CASSQDQNTDTQYF

J: TRBJ2-5
V: TRBV7-2
CDR3: CASRLDRGRETQYF

J: TRBJ2-5
V: TRBV25-1
CDR3: CASSRPSKGETQYF

J: TRBJ2-5
V: TRBV7-7
CDR3: CASSLGTGGPETQYF

J: TRBJ2-7
V: TRBV28
CDR3: CASSLSHYEQYF

J: TRBJ1-5
V: TRBV6-1
CDR3: CASSKKDRMKLNQPQHF

J: TRBJ2-7
V: TRBV12-3/TRBV12-4
CDR3: CASSKLSGSYEQYF

J: TRBJ1-2
V: TRBV12-3/TRBV12-4
CDR3: CASRVGGATGYTF

J: TRBJ2-7
V: TRBV19
CDR3: CASSPTPRGYYDQYF

J: TRBJ2-6
V: TRBV18
CDR3: CASSPGHSGANVLTF

J: TRBJ2-1
V: TRBV27
CDR3: CASSPWGLAGGSNEQFF

J: TRBJ2-5
V: TRBV19
CDR3: CASQTGKGETQYF

J: TRBJ2-1
V: TRBV6-4
CDR3: CASSDSTTNEQFF

J: TRBJ2-7
V: TRBV29-1
CDR3: CSVDQGDYEQYF

J: TRBJ1-1
V: TRBV4-1
CDR3: CASGQGVNTEAFF

J: TRBJ1-5
V: TRBV20-1
CDR3: CSARDENNQPQHF

J: TRBJ2-7
V: TRBV7-2
CDR3: CASSLAFSGVSYEQYF

J: TRBJ2-2
V: TRBV4-1
CDR3: CASTRPPGANTGELFF

J: TRBJ2-5
V: TRBV7-8
CDR3: CASSLGGDETQYF

J: TRBJ2-1
V: TRBV2
CDR3: CASFYYNEQFF

J: TRBJ2-7
V: TRBV6-1
CDR3: CAIDRRGLDYEQYF